This T cell receptor beta chain is from a study of PD-1 blockade in classical Hodgkin lymphoma (dated by TCRdb to about 2020). About the full investigation: Nivolumab dosing was 3 mg/kg intravenously every 2 weeks, continuing until either disease progression or unacceptable toxicity. To define a peripheral blood immune signature of response to PD-1 blockade in classical Hodgkin lymphoma, the study combined TCR beta sequencing with CyTOF. Broader findings and caveats from the paper: The study was limited to a single clinical trial cohort, and causes of repertoire differences, possibly disease activity or prior therapy, remained undefined. Baseline TCR diversity was reported as lower in newly diagnosed patients than in healthy donors, and lower still in relapsed/refractory patients. Baseline diversity similar to that of newly diagnosed patients was observed in trial patients achieving complete response, whereas significantly lower diversity was observed in partial responders and progressors. Lower diversity was observed in patients in whom nivolumab was started less than 1 year after ASCT, and these patients were excluded from later analyses so that confounding by immune reconstitution would be avoided. CD4+ but not CD8+ TCR diversity rose significantly by C4D1 (p=0.0027 vs p=0.16), most apparent in complete responders (p=0.02).

Concerning this clone itself: Its antigen has not been determined. No base-level quality is on record; no much larger clone is a single base apart.

Genomic DNA was extracted with the Qiagen DNeasy kit from unsorted PBMCs and from negatively selected CD4+ and CD8+ fractions. Using primers that anneal to V and J segments, immunoSEQ multiplex PCR amplified the TCR beta CDR3 regions. A synthetic immune receptor repertoire was used to minimize amplification bias, and any residual bias was removed computationally once sequencing was done. As for the authors' bioinformatics: Repertoire diversity was quantified as the Shannon entropy index using custom Python scripts. Unsorted, CD4+ and CD8+ repertoires were examined separately, except in combined analyses, for which CD4+ and CD8+ sequences were merged in silico. A clone was considered expanded if an increase in frequency of at least 2-fold after treatment relative to C1D1 was found, and a pseudocount of 0.5 was applied to clones undetected at baseline. Singleton clones were defined as clones with 0 or 1 copy at C1D1, and non-singleton clones were defined as clones with 2 or more copies. By matching protein sequences in sorted samples from the same patient, clones expanded in unsorted samples were annotated as CD4+, CD8+ or unknown. Wilcoxon tests on paired samples were used to test changes in diversity from C1D1 to C4D1. Sourced from immuneACCESS, this table was stored by TCRdb with only in-frame sequences that have V and J called. A share of the clones is absent; for the studies checked, an unresolved V gene accounts for under half, and the remainder has no known explanation. V and J calls and clone size are as listed in that table; D and trimming were resolved from the DNA. This sample holds about 99,000 clones; roughly 80% were observed only once. Clones ranked in the top ten supply 16% of the sample.

In light of the paper, this sample's time point label describes: cycle 2 day 1 (C2D1) of nivolumab. Every trial patient had relapsed following autologous stem cell transplantation, and prior brentuximab vedotin exposure was what differed among cohorts A, B and C. The trial cohort was composed of approximately 56 patients with relapsed/refractory classical Hodgkin lymphoma, for whom complete response, partial response or progressive disease was recorded as best overall response. Trial patients were treated with single-agent nivolumab in the multi-cohort phase II CheckMate 205 trial. An independent review committee assessed best overall response using the 2007 International Working Group response criteria. Trial PBMCs were obtained immediately prior to nivolumab initiation (C1D1) and on therapy at cycle 2 day 1 and cycle 4 day 1. Peripheral blood was collected in 8 mL Vacutainer Cell Preparation Tubes, from which PBMCs were isolated by centrifugation and then cryopreserved.

Trimming costs V 0 bases and J 7 bases, and their ends lie 9 bases apart. The germline V gene yields SGHRS for CDR1 and YFSETQ for CDR2. Reading from cysteine to phenylalanine, the CDR3 counts 13 amino acids. The read is trimmed to its CDR3 DNA, 39 bases read in frame from base 1. Material: peripheral blood mononuclear cells (PBMCs), obtained before the second cycle of nivolumab. The clonotype comes from a human donor with classical Hodgkin lymphoma. The receptor chain draws on TRBV5-1 and TRBJ2-3, and possibly TRBD2, on 5 matching bases. The CDR3 here reads CASSLEPTNTQYF. The nucleotide sequence is given as TGCGCCAGCAGCTTGGAACCGACTAATACGCAGTATTTT.